The source of this TCR beta chain is a study of blood T cell repertoires in COVID-19. Study-level background: Specimens from acute and convalescent COVID-19 originated in the United States, Italy and Spain. In each case, the material was cDNA or gDNA derived from T cells, B-cell-depleted T cells, or PBMCs.

Germline V lookup: CDR1 LNHDA, CDR2 SQIVND (reference sequence). The CDR3 spans 13 residues. The V end lost 5 bases, the J end lost 4 bases, and 11 bases lay between the germline ends. Method: immunoSEQ multiplex PCR; TCRdb's copy keeps in-frame clones and lacks some. The profile shows under 250,000 clones, over 75% of them singletons. Allocation to cohorts depended on clinical history reported by the participants. Participants classified as exposed had met a COVID-19 case within 2 weeks before study entry. Sequenced material: PBMCs or T cells enriched from blood (not recorded which). The chain recombines TRBV19 with TRBJ1-1; D might be TRBD1 (6 bases). The TCR originated in a woman aged 25 to 39 who had been exposed to COVID-19. Here the CDR3 DNA reads TGTGCCAGTAGTGTTCCAGGGGTCACTGAAGCTTTCTTT. Its protein product is CASSVPGVTEAFF.